These T cell receptor beta chains were read from a single sample in a study of blood T cell repertoires in COVID-19. Data came from immunoSEQ multiplex PCR; TCRdb stores just in-frame clones and leaves some out. The data show 85,000 to 130,000 clones, about 64% seen once. The sequenced sample was peripheral blood. These receptors all stem from a human donor with acute or convalescent COVID-19. The donor label of this sample is uncertain. CDR3s include the opening cysteine and the closing phenylalanine or tryptophan. The D gene is left open where the match is weak.

>TRBV20-1|TRBJ2-5|TRBD1
CSASTGQGEETQYF
>TRBV7-8|TRBJ1-4|TRBD1
CASSLRDRGQTNEKLFF
>TRBV2|TRBJ1-1|TRBD1
CASSTGQGTEAFF
>TRBV9|TRBJ2-5|-
CASSVGGGEFGETQYF
>TRBV7-3|TRBJ2-2|TRBD1
CASSLSRGHTGELFF
>TRBV15|TRBJ2-3|TRBD2
CATSRPSLAGVTDTQYF
>TRBV19|TRBJ1-1|-
CASSMWDFAEAFF
>TRBV6-1|TRBJ2-1|-
CASSDLYSQFF
>TRBV18|TRBJ1-3|-
CASSSSRFGSGNTIYF
>TRBV3-1/TRBV3-2|TRBJ1-6|-
CASSQGNGQGGLHF
>TRBV14|TRBJ2-5|-
CASRRQPKETQYF
>TRBV28|TRBJ2-3|-
CASSSPGTTDTQYF
>TRBV30|TRBJ1-6|TRBD1
CAWTGTGDSPLHF
>TRBV7-2|TRBJ1-2|TRBD1
CASSLALSGTAYGYTF
>TRBV5-1|TRBJ1-1|TRBD1
CASRDRVNTEAFF
>TRBV6-4|TRBJ1-1|-
CASSVTSDTVTGAFF
>TRBV7-9|TRBJ2-5|TRBD1
CASSRTPGTGGQETQYF
>TRBV7-3|TRBJ2-3|TRBD1
CASSSQGQRTDTQYF
>TRBV5-1|TRBJ1-4|-
CASSLGLSLNEKLFF
>TRBV5-1|TRBJ1-1|-
CASSLEALTEAFF
>TRBV10-3|TRBJ1-3|TRBD1
CATTTGGPSGNTIYF
>TRBV2|TRBJ2-7|TRBD1
CASTEQGESYEQYF
>TRBV5-1|TRBJ2-5|-
CASSQQGHQETQYF
>TRBV5-5|TRBJ1-2|TRBD1
CASSARTGYGYTF
>TRBV3-1/TRBV3-2|TRBJ1-2|TRBD1
CASAFSGQGIVYGYTF
>TRBV2|TRBJ1-2|-
CASSAGYGYTF
>TRBV5-5|TRBJ1-5|TRBD1
CASSHRDSAVGPQHF
>TRBV7-6|TRBJ1-3|-
CASSLYSSGNTIYF
>TRBV4-1|TRBJ1-3|TRBD1
CASSPWDIRGSGNTIYF
>TRBV18|TRBJ1-6|-
CASSPSGGGSPLHF
>TRBV4-1|TRBJ2-1|TRBD1
CASRPRTGGRNEQFF
>TRBV7-9|TRBJ2-5|-
CASSRSTGTTETQYF
>TRBV28|TRBJ2-1|-
CASSPGRGGEQFF
>TRBV14|TRBJ2-2|TRBD2
CASSQPTSGGAAGELFF
>TRBV30|TRBJ1-1|-
CAWSATGNTEAFF
>TRBV2|TRBJ2-1|-
CASGPENEQFF
>TRBV7-2|TRBJ1-1|-
CASSAREGTEAFF
>TRBV7-9|TRBJ1-6|-
CASSLGTPRDSPLHF
>TRBV10-3|TRBJ2-7|-
CAISETGSSYEQYF
>TRBV28|TRBJ1-5|TRBD1
CASSFGTASNQPQHF
>TRBV19|TRBJ1-1|TRBD1
CASSTDRGSEAFF
>TRBV7-9|TRBJ1-4|-
CASSQWTVANEKLFF
>TRBV28|TRBJ1-4|TRBD1
CASSLRQGVTNEKLFF
>TRBV14|TRBJ2-3|-
CASSQGPWGRYTDTQYF
>TRBV5-1|TRBJ2-1|TRBD1
CASSYRPLDRASYNEQFF
>TRBV5-8|TRBJ1-3|-
CASSALGTGDSGNTIYF
>TRBV5-1|TRBJ2-2|TRBD2
CASSFRVAGANTGELFF
>TRBV30|TRBJ2-3|TRBD2
CAWQTSGGVTDTQYF
>TRBV30|TRBJ1-1|-
CAWSRSTEAFF
>TRBV6-4|TRBJ2-1|TRBD1
CASTVTGPYNEQFF
>TRBV29-1|TRBJ2-1|TRBD1
CSVGGTGGYLRHEQFF
>TRBV10-2|TRBJ2-7|-
CASSESGSSYEQYF
>TRBV6-1|TRBJ2-5|TRBD1
CASSDYWTGGLEETQYF
>TRBV9|TRBJ2-3|-
CASSAARGWTDTQYF